This T cell receptor beta chain was sequenced in a study of PD-L1 blockade in urothelial cancer. Data came from immunoSEQ multiplex PCR; TCRdb stores just in-frame clones and leaves some out. The table includes 70,000 or so clones, roughly 84% detected once. V lost 4 bases, J lost 5 bases, and 8 bases stayed unmatched. CDR1 is SGHDT and CDR2 is YYEEEE in the germline V gene. The CDR3 runs to 15 residues. Material: PBMCs, obtained around atezolizumab (anti-PD-L1) treatment. The TCR originated in a man between 65 and 80 years old with urothelial cancer. This chain connects TRBV5-6 to TRBJ2-7; 11 positions agree with TRBD1. This CDR3 reads CASSKTPDRGHEQYF. Here the CDR3 DNA reads TGTGCCAGCAGCAAAACTCCGGACAGGGGGCACGAGCAGTACTTC.